This TCR beta chain was sequenced during a study of regulatory and conventional T cells in RAG deficiency. Sequenced by immunoSEQ multiplex PCR; TCRdb stores in-frame clones only, minus some. The table has 10,000 to 15,000 clones, approximately 94% seen once. Blood CD4+ CD25-high CD127-low regulatory T cells supplied the genomic DNA template. V shed 6 bases and J 5 bases; nucleotides not matched to a gene: 9. CDR1 and CDR2 (germline): SGHRS, YFSETQ. The CDR3 consists of 15 residues. These same records also appear under a second study, on regulatory T cells. That report adds: Primers: 52 TRBV forward and 13 TRBJ reverse.

The V and J genes are TRBV5-1 and TRBJ2-1; 9 bases line up with TRBD1. This receptor was taken from a human donor in good health. The sample taken for sequencing was CD127- CD25+ CD4+ Tregs sorted from blood. CDR3 in amino acids: CASKDRDRVNNEQFF. The DNA of the CDR3 is TGCGCCAGCAAAGACCGGGACAGGGTCAACAATGAGCAGTTCTTC.